One sample yielded the 25 T cell receptor beta chains listed below, sequenced in a study of blood T cell repertoires in COVID-19. This table comes from immunoSEQ multiplex PCR, and its TCRdb copy is limited to in-frame clones, with some not included. The table includes approximately 110,000 clones, approximately 80% detected once. Sequenced input: peripheral blood. The source is a woman aged 80 or older with active or convalescent COVID-19.

V gene TRBV3-1 (or the pseudogene TRBV3-2) combines with J gene TRBJ2-7, with 16 bases matching TRBD2. This CDR3 is 16 amino acids long. Per germline, CDR1 LGHDT and CDR2 YNNKEL (reference sequence). Germline trimming cut 4 bases from V and 2 bases from J; bases unmatched to any gene: 2. CDR3 nucleotide sequence: TGTGCCAGCAGCCTAGGGACTAGCGGGAGGGCCTACGAGCAGTACTTC. This translates into CASSLGTSGRAYEQYF.

This chain joins TRBV5-1 and TRBJ1-2, with D possibly TRBD1 on 6 matching bases. The CDR3 runs to 14 residues. Per the germline V gene, CDR1 is SGHRS and CDR2 is YFSETQ. V lost 0 bases and J lost 5, with 11 bases in between. The CDR3 sequence is CASSLVQGSYGYTF. For the CDR3, the DNA is TGCGCCAGCAGCTTGGTACAGGGATCTTATGGCTACACCTTC.

The chain joins TRBV12-3 or TRBV12-4 to TRBJ1-1; D may be TRBD1 (5 bases). The CDR3 sequence is 12 residues long. V was pared by 8 bases and J by 8 bases, with 15 bases between. CDR3 sequence reads: CASRRQGGEAFF. Here the CDR3 DNA reads TGTGCCAGCCGACGTCAGGGCGGCGAAGCTTTCTTT.

V gene TRBV5-4 combines with J gene TRBJ1-1; 9 bases align to TRBD1. The germline V gene has CDR1 SGHNT and CDR2 YYREEE (reference sequence). This CDR3 region has 13 residues. V trimming: 4 bases; J trimming: 6 bases; junction bases outside the gene matches: 4. The CDR3 reads CASSPRDRAEAFF. The DNA for the CDR3 is TGTGCCAGCAGCCCGCGGGACAGGGCTGAAGCTTTCTTT.

The chain joins TRBV5-1 to TRBJ2-1; 10 nucleotides align to TRBD2. This CDR3 has 15 residues. Germline V gives CDR1 SGHRS, CDR2 YFSETQ. Trimming took 5 bases from V and 2 from J; bases not matched to a gene: 4. Here the CDR3 DNA reads TGCGCCAGCAGGTCCGGGACTAGCGCCTACAATGAGCAGTTCTTC. It codes for CASRSGTSAYNEQFF.

This sequence joins TRBV14 and TRBJ2-1; the match to TRBD2 covers 14 bases. Germline lookup yields CDR1 SGHDN and CDR2 FVKESK. CDR3 length: 15 residues. The J segment lost 8 bases and the V segment lost 4 bases, leaving 4 bases of the junction unmatched. Here the CDR3 reads CASSPGLAGGYEQFF. CDR3 nucleotides: TGTGCCAGCAGCCCCGGACTAGCGGGAGGCTATGAGCAGTTCTTC.

CDR3 region: CASSVEPWTGAYEQYF. For the CDR3, the DNA is TGTGCCAGCAGCGTGGAACCTTGGACTGGGGCCTACGAGCAGTACTTC. The chain links TRBV9 to TRBJ2-7, with D tentatively TRBD2 (5 bases). The CDR3 length is 16 residues. Germline V gene sequence: CDR1 SGDLS, CDR2 YYNGEE. V was shortened by 2 bases and J by 2 bases, with 17 bases between the two germline ends.

The chain combines TRBV6-6 with TRBJ1-4, with a tentative D call TRBD1 (6 bases). V lost 6 bases and J 10 bases, leaving 12 bases between the germline ends. This CDR3 comprises 12 residues. CDR1 MNHNY and CDR2 SVGAGI come from the germline V gene (reference sequence). Written as DNA, the CDR3 is TGTGCCAGCAGCGAACAGGGCGGAAAACTGTTTTTT. This translates into CASSEQGGKLFF.

The chain combines TRBV5-6 with TRBJ1-3; weak D call: TRBD1 (6 bases). V dropped 1 base and J dropped 4 bases, with 12 bases sitting between them. The germline gives CDR1 SGHDT, CDR2 YYEEEE. The CDR3 totals 15 residues. The CDR3 sequence: CASSLQGQAGNTIYF. CDR3 DNA: TGTGCCAGCAGCTTGCAGGGGCAGGCAGGAAACACCATATATTTT.

This sequence joins TRBV28 and TRBJ1-1; a weak D match, TRBD1 (5 bases). The CDR3 extends over 14 amino acids. With 4 bases removed from V and 6 bases from J, the gap between germline ends came to 15 bases. Germline V gene lookup returns CDR1 MDHEN and CDR2 SYDVKM. CDR3 coding DNA: TGTGCCAGCAGTTCCCCGGGGGAGGTCTCTGAAGCTTTCTTT. This codes for CASSSPGEVSEAFF.

The chain recombines TRBV28 with TRBJ2-5; a possible D gene is TRBD2 (5 bases). The CDR3 contains 11 residues. The V end lost 7 bases, the J end lost 3 bases, and 6 bases lay between the germline ends. The germline V gene encodes CDR1 MDHEN and CDR2 SYDVKM. CDR3 sequence (DNA): TGTGCCAGCACCGGGGAAGAGACCCAGTACTTC. This codes for CASTGEETQYF.

This clone has a handful of counts. The gene calls are TRBV5-1 and TRBJ2-3; 10 bases fit TRBD1. Trimming at V came to 4 bases and at J to 6 bases, leaving 8 bases not matched to a gene. Germline V gene data show CDR1 as SGHRS and CDR2 as YFSETQ. The CDR3 runs 15 residues. The CDR3 bases are TGCGCCAGCAGCCCCCGGACAGGGGGGTCGGATACGCAGTATTTT. Its translation: CASSPRTGGSDTQYF.

This clone was seen just once. The junction departs from the called germline gene at one end, perhaps through a read error. The chain employs TRBV6-5 and TRBJ2-2; D possibly corresponds to TRBD1 (6 bases). CDR3 size: 15 residues. CDR1 MNHEY and CDR2 SVGAGI come from the germline V gene. The CDR3 here is CASRSDRLRTAELFF. Written as DNA, the CDR3 is TGTGCCAGCAGATCCGACAGGTTGCGCACCGCGGAGCTGTTTTTT.

The rearrangement joins TRBV6-5 to TRBJ2-7, with 10 bases that match TRBD2. This CDR3 comprises 16 residues. V was pared by 4 bases and J by 4 bases, with 10 bases of the junction left unmatched. From germline, CDR1 is MNHEY and CDR2 SVGAGI. CDR3 DNA sequence: TGTGCCAGCAGTTGGGGGGGAACTAGCGGGATTTACGAGCAGTACTTC. This gives the protein CASSWGGTSGIYEQYF.

The chain is built from TRBV27 and TRBJ2-2, with a weak D call TRBD2 (5 bases). V gave up 6 bases and J gave up 5 bases, with 19 bases separating them. Germline lookup yields CDR1 MNHEY and CDR2 SMNVEV (reference sequence). The CDR3 is 16 amino acids. This CDR3 reads CASRTPGERRTGELFF. CDR3 DNA: TGTGCCAGCAGGACCCCGGGTGAGCGGCGTACCGGGGAGCTGTTTTTT.

This chain uses TRBV27 with TRBJ2-5, with 11 bases matching TRBD2. Germline V lookup: CDR1 MNHEY, CDR2 SMNVEV (reference sequence). This CDR3 has 18 amino acids. Unmatched junction bases numbered 15, after V lost 5 bases and J lost 4 bases. CDR3: CASSGHGTSGVRGETQYF. In nucleotides, the CDR3 is TGTGCCAGCAGTGGACACGGGACTAGCGGAGTCCGAGGAGAGACCCAGTACTTC.

This clone was recorded a few times. As DNA, the CDR3 is TGTGCCAGCAGCGGCAGGGCTCCTAATGAAAAACTGTTTTTT. Translated: CASSGRAPNEKLFF. This chain links TRBV9 with TRBJ1-4, with a tentative D call TRBD1 (5 bases). This CDR3 is built from 14 residues. V gave up 3 bases and J gave up 3 bases, with 9 bases separating them. Germline CDR1 is SGDLS and CDR2 is YYNGEE.

This clone was counted between two and nine times. CDR3 in DNA: TGTGCCACCAGCAGAGAGGCACGACAAGAGACCCAGTACTTC. Translating it yields CATSREARQETQYF. The V call is TRBV15, the J call TRBJ2-5; D unclear. The CDR3 loop spans 14 amino acids. Looked up from germline, CDR1 is LNHNV and CDR2 is YYDKDF (reference sequence). The V gene lost 0 bases and the J gene lost 2 bases, with 7 bases spanning the gap.

V gene TRBV3-1 (or the pseudogene TRBV3-2) combines with J gene TRBJ2-7; the D is unclear. Looked up from germline, CDR1 is LGHDT and CDR2 is YNNKEL (reference sequence). Trimming cost V 2 bases and J 1 base, with 9 bases left between them. The CDR3 runs to 14 residues. Written as DNA, the CDR3 is TGTGCCAGCAGCCAACTTTCGGGTTCCTACGAGCAGTACTTC. It is translated as CASSQLSGSYEQYF.

This clone was seen a single time. Here the CDR3 reads CSKQGLYEQYF. Written as DNA, the CDR3 is TGCAGTAAACAGGGGCTCTACGAGCAGTACTTC. V is TRBV20-1 and J is TRBJ2-7; 7 nucleotides agree with TRBD1. The V segment lost 8 bases and the J segment 3 bases; nucleotides outside the gene matches: 4. Germline V CDR1 and CDR2: DFQATT, SNEGSKA (reference sequence). This CDR3 is 11 amino acids long.

This chain uses TRBV24-1 with TRBJ2-3, with D possibly TRBD2 on 5 matching bases. V was shortened by 5 bases and J by 1 base, with 9 bases between the two germline ends. Per the germline V gene, CDR1 is KGHDR and CDR2 is SFDVKD. The CDR3 runs 14 residues. CDR3 nucleotides: TGTGCCACCAGTGGCTTTAGCGGCACAGATACGCAGTATTTT. This codes for CATSGFSGTDTQYF.

This clone was recorded once. This chain uses TRBV19 with TRBJ1-3, with D unresolved. Looked up from germline, CDR1 is LNHDA and CDR2 is SQIVND (reference sequence). Between the trimmed V and J ends, which lost 7 bases and 4 bases, there was a span of 14 bases. The CDR3 is 14 amino acids. CDR3 DNA sequence: TGTGCCAGTACCTTTTCCCCGGGAGGAAACACCATATATTTT. Translating gives CASTFSPGGNTIYF.

The chain has TRBV28 and TRBJ1-1; D call uncertain. Trimming shortened V by 3 bases and J by 9 bases, and 8 bases separated the two germline ends. Germline CDR1 reads MDHEN; CDR2 reads SYDVKM. This CDR3 region has 11 residues. The CDR3 here is CASSFGRQAFF. The CDR3 nucleotides are TGTGCCAGCAGTTTCGGGAGACAAGCTTTCTTT.

This chain joins TRBV12-3 or TRBV12-4 and TRBJ2-1; D not resolved. The CDR3 runs to 11 residues. V shed 3 bases and J shed 7 bases, with 4 bases lying between them. This CDR3 is CASSFINEQFF. The CDR3 DNA follows: TGTGCCAGCAGTTTTATAAATGAGCAGTTCTTC.

The V call is TRBV19, the J call TRBJ1-1, with 11 bases identical to TRBD1. Looked up from germline, CDR1 is LNHDA and CDR2 is SQIVND (reference sequence). The CDR3 loop spans 15 amino acids. With 5 bases clipped from V and 6 bases from J, the junction kept 8 bases outside the gene matches. CDR3 coding DNA: TGTGCCAGTAGTCCGAGGACAGGGGGCGCTTCTGAAGCTTTCTTT. This gives the protein CASSPRTGGASEAFF.